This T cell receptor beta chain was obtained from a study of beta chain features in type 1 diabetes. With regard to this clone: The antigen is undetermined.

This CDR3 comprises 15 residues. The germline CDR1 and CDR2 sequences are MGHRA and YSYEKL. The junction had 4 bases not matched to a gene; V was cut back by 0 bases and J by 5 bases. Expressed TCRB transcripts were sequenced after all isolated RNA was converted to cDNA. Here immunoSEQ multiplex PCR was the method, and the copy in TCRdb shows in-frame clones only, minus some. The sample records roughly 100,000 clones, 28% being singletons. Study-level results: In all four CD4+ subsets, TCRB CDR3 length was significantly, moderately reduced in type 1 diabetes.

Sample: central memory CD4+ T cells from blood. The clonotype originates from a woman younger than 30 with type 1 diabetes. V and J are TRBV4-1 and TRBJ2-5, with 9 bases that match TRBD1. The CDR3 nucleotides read TGCGCCAGCAGCCAAGATAACAGGGGGCTGGAGACCCAGTACTTC. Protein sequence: CASSQDNRGLETQYF.